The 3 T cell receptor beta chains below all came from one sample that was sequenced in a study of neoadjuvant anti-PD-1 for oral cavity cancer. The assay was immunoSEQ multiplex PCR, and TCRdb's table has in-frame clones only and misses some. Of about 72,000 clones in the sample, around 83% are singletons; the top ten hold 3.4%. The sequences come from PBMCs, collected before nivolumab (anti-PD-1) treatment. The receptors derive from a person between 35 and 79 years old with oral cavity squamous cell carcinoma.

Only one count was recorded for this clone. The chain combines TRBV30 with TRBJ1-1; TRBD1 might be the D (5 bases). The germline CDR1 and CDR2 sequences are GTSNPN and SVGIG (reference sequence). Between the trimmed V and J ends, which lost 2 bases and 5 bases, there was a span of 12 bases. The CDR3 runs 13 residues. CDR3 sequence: CAWSRNRRTEAFF. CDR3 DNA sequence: TGTGCCTGGAGTCGTAACAGGCGTACTGAAGCTTTCTTT.

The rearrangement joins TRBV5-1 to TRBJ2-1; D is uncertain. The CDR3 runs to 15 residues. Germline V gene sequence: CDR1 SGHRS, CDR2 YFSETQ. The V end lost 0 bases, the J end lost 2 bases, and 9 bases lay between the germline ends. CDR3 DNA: TGCGCCAGCAGCTTGGCGCCAGAAACCTACAATGAGCAGTTCTTC. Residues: CASSLAPETYNEQFF.

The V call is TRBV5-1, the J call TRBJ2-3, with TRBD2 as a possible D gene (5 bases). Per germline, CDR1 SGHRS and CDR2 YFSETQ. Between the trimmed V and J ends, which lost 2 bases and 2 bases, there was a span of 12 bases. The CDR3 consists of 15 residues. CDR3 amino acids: CASSLPSGNTDTQYF. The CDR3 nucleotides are TGCGCCAGCAGCTTACCCAGCGGTAACACAGATACGCAGTATTTT.